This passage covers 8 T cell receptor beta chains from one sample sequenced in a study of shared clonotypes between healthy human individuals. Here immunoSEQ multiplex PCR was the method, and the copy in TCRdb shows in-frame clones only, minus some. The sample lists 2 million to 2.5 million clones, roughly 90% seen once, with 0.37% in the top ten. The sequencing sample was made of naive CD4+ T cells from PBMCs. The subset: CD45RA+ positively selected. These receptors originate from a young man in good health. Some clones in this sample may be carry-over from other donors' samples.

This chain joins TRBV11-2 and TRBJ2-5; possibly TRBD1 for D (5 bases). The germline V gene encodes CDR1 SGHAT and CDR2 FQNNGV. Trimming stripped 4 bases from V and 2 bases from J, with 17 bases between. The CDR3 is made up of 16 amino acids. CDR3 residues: CASSWTINPAQETQYF. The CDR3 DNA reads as TGTGCCAGCAGCTGGACAATTAATCCAGCTCAAGAGACCCAGTACTTC.

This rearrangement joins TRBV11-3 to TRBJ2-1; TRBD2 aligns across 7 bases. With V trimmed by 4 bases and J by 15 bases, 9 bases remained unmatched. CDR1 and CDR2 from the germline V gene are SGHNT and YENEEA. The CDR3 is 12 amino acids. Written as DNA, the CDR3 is TGTGCCAGCAGCTCCACTAGCGTAGGACCGTTCTTC. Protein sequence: CASSSTSVGPFF. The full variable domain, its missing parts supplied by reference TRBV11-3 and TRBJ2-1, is EAGVVQSPRYKIIEKKQPVAFWCNPISGHNTLYWYLQNLGQGPELLIRYENEEAVDDSQLPKDRFSAERLKGVDSTLKIQPAELGDSAVYLCASSSTSVGPFFGPGTRLTVL.

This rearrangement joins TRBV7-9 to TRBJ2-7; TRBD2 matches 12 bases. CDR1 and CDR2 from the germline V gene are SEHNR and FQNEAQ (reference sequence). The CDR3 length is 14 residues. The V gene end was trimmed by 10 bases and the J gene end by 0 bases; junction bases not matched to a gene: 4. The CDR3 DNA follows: TGTGCCACCGGGACTAGCGGGTACTCCTACGAGCAGTACTTC. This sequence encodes CATGTSGYSYEQYF.

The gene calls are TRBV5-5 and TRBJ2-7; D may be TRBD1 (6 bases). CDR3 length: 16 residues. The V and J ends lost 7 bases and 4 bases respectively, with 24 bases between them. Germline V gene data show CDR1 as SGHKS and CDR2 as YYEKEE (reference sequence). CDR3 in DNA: TGTGCCAGCTATTTGGATCCGGTCAGGGGAGAGTACGAGCAGTACTTC. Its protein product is CASYLDPVRGEYEQYF.

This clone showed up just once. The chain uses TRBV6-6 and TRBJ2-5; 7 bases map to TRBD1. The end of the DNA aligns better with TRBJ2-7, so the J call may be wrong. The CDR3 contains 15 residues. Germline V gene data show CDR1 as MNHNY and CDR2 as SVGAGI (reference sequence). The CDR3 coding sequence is TGTGCCAGCAGTTACTCGTCCAGGGGGAACTACGAGCAGTACTTC. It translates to CASSYSSRGNYEQYF.

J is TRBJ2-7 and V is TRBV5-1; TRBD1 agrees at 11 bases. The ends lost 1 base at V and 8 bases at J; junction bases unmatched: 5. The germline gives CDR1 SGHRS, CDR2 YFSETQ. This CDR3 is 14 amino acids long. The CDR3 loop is CASSLWGQGVKQYF. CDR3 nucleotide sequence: TGCGCCAGCAGCTTGTGGGGACAGGGGGTAAAGCAGTACTTC.

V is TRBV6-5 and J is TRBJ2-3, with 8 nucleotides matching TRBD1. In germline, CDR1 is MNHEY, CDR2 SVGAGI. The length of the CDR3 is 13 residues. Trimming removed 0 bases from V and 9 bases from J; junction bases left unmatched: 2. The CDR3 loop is CASSYSDRGTQYF. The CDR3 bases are TGTGCCAGCAGTTACTCAGACAGGGGCACGCAGTATTTT.

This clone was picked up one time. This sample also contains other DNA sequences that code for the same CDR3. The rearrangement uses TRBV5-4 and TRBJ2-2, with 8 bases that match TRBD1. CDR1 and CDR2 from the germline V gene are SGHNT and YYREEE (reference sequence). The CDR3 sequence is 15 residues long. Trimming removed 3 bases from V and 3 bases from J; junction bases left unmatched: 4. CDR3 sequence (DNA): TGTGCCAGCAGCTACGGACAGGGCTACACCGGGGAGCTGTTTTTT. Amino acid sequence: CASSYGQGYTGELFF.